Each of the 28 T cell receptor beta chains below was sequenced from the same sample in a study of blood T cell repertoires in COVID-19. This table comes from immunoSEQ multiplex PCR, and its TCRdb copy is limited to in-frame clones, with some not included. The data contain 240,000 or so clones, 88% of them singletons. The source material was peripheral blood. All receptors derive from a woman aged 25 to 39 with acute or convalescent COVID-19.

The chain recombines TRBV25-1 with TRBJ1-3; no definite D call. V was shortened by 6 bases and J by 4 bases, with 16 bases between the two germline ends. The length of the CDR3 is 15 residues. Germline-derived CDR1 and CDR2 are MGHDK and SYGVNS. CDR3 sequence: CASRGLPTSGNTIYF. The CDR3 nucleotides read TGTGCCAGCAGAGGACTGCCTACGTCGGGAAACACCATATATTTT.

The rearrangement links TRBV5-8 to TRBJ2-7; 8 positions agree with TRBD2. The CDR3 sequence is 14 residues long. V dropped 2 bases and J dropped 7; count of bases not matched to a gene: 8. Germline V gene data show CDR1 as SGHTS and CDR2 as YDEGEE. DNA for the CDR3: TGTGCCAGCAGCTTTATAGCGGGAACGGGAGAGCAGTACTTC. Its protein product is CASSFIAGTGEQYF.

The chain links TRBV24-1 to TRBJ2-3; D call uncertain. Germline CDR1 KGHDR, CDR2 SFDVKD. There are 15 residues in the CDR3. Trimming took off 0 bases at V and 0 bases at J, with 6 bases between the two ends. CDR3 nucleotides: TGTGCCACCAGTGATTTGGGCAGAAGCACAGATACGCAGTATTTT. Residues: CATSDLGRSTDTQYF.

V is TRBV15 and J is TRBJ2-2; D unclear. CDR3 length: 13 amino acids. Trimming cost V 7 bases and J 6 bases, with 12 bases left between them. Germline V gene data show CDR1 as LNHNV and CDR2 as YYDKDF (reference sequence). This chain's CDR3 is CATTPRTAGELFF. Written as DNA, the CDR3 is TGTGCCACCACCCCGAGAACTGCCGGGGAGCTGTTTTTT.

The chain joins TRBV11-2 to TRBJ1-1; D uncertain. Germline V gene lookup returns CDR1 SGHAT and CDR2 FQNNGV. The CDR3 is 13 residues long. V lost 1 base to trimming and J lost 4 bases, with 7 bases between them. CDR3 sequence: CASSLGLRTEAFF. CDR3 sequence (DNA): TGTGCCAGCAGCTTAGGGCTTCGCACTGAAGCTTTCTTT. The variable domain in full, completed from reference TRBV11-2 and TRBJ1-1, reads EAGVAQSPRYKIIEKRQSVAFWCNPISGHATLYWYQQILGQGPKLLIQFQNNGVVDDSQLPKDRFSAERLKGVDSTLKIQPAKLEDSAVYLCASSLGLRTEAFFGQGTRLTVV.

This chain uses TRBV6-4 with TRBJ2-2; D is uncertain. Germline V gene lookup returns CDR1 MRHNA and CDR2 SNTAGT. V was shortened by 4 bases and J by 2 bases, with 8 bases between the two germline ends. The CDR3 loop spans 14 amino acids. CDR3 DNA: TGTGCCAGCAGTGGGTCCTACAACACCGGGGAGCTGTTTTTT. It specifies CASSGSYNTGELFF.

The chain carries TRBV24-1 and TRBJ2-1; 12 bases line up with TRBD2. The ends lost 3 bases at V and 8 bases at J; junction bases unmatched: 7. Germline V CDR1 and CDR2: KGHDR, SFDVKD. This CDR3 region has 16 residues. This CDR3 is CATSDARLAGEDEQFF. The CDR3 nucleotides read TGTGCCACCAGTGATGCCAGACTAGCGGGAGAGGATGAGCAGTTCTTC.

V and J are TRBV7-3 and TRBJ2-3; TRBD2 aligns across 7 bases. CDR1 is SGHTA, CDR2 FQGTGA, per germline. V lost 0 bases to trimming and J lost 4 bases; unmatched junction nucleotides: 7. CDR3 size: 16 residues. The CDR3 nucleotides are TGTGCCAGCAGCTTAACGGGCGGGACTAATTCAGATACGCAGTATTTT. It codes for CASSLTGGTNSDTQYF.

J is TRBJ2-1 and V is TRBV7-8; 13 bases fit TRBD2. The CDR3 has 15 residues. The germline V gene encodes CDR1 SGHVS and CDR2 FQNEAQ. The V segment lost 5 bases and the J segment 10 bases; nucleotides outside the gene matches: 8. CDR3: CASSLRLAGGGEQFF. DNA for the CDR3: TGTGCCAGCAGCCTTCGACTAGCGGGAGGAGGGGAGCAGTTCTTC.

This chain uses TRBV25-1 with TRBJ2-1, with D tentatively TRBD2 (5 bases). The germline V and J ends were trimmed by 0 bases and 7 bases, with 10 bases remaining between them. The CDR3 is 14 amino acids. The germline V gene has CDR1 MGHDK and CDR2 SYGVNS. CDR3 in amino acids: CASSEYGLQNEQFF. The DNA for the CDR3 is TGTGCCAGCAGTGAATATGGACTCCAAAATGAGCAGTTCTTC. The full variable domain, rest sourced from reference TRBV25-1 and TRBJ2-1, is EADIYQTPRYLVIGTGKKITLECSQTMGHDKMYWYQQDPGMELHLIHYSYGVNSTEKGDLSSESTVSRIRTEHFPLTLESARPSHTSQYLCASSEYGLQNEQFFGPGTRLTVL.

The chain combines TRBV5-4 with TRBJ1-2, with TRBD1 identical over 7 bases. V gave up 6 bases and J gave up 4 bases; unmatched junction bases: 12. Germline CDR1 is SGHNT and CDR2 is YYREEE (reference sequence). The CDR3 is made up of 15 amino acids. This CDR3 is CASTDTKGAAYGYTF. DNA of the CDR3: TGTGCCAGCACTGATACCAAGGGGGCGGCCTATGGCTACACCTTC.

The chain has TRBV6-2 or TRBV6-3 and TRBJ2-3; D possibly corresponds to TRBD2 (6 bases). Germline CDR1 reads MNHEY; CDR2 reads SVGEGT. The CDR3 runs to 17 residues. Trimming left V 2 bases short and J 2 bases short, with 17 bases between. CDR3 sequence reads: CASSYDDHSGYTDTQYF. The CDR3 coding sequence is TGTGCCAGCAGTTACGACGACCATAGCGGATACACAGATACGCAGTATTTT.

This clone was counted a few times. The chain couples TRBV13 to TRBJ2-2; 11 bases map to TRBD2. The CDR3 contains 16 residues. CDR1 PRHDT and CDR2 FYEKMQ come from the germline V gene (reference sequence). V was pared by 1 base and J by 4 bases, with 2 bases of the junction left unmatched. Written as DNA, the CDR3 is TGTGCCAGCAGCTTAGAACTAGCGGGAGTCACCGGGGAGCTGTTTTTT. Protein sequence: CASSLELAGVTGELFF. Full variable domain (rest looked up from reference TRBV13 and TRBJ2-2): AAGVIQSPRHLIKEKRETATLKCYPIPRHDTVYWYQQGPGQDPQFLISFYEKMQSDKGSIPDRFSAQQFSDYHSELNMSSLELGDSALYFCASSLELAGVTGELFFGEGSRLTVL.

This clone showed up just once. The chain recombines TRBV28 with TRBJ2-1, with 9 bases identical to TRBD2. CDR1 is MDHEN and CDR2 is SYDVKM in the germline V gene. CDR3 length equals 14 residues. The junction had 7 bases not matched to a gene; V was cut back by 5 bases and J by 8 bases. The CDR3 nucleotides are TGTGCCAGCAGTGGTAGCGGGAGAGCAGATGAGCAGTTCTTC. Protein: CASSGSGRADEQFF.

The V call is TRBV9, the J call TRBJ1-3; a possible D gene is TRBD1 (6 bases). Per the germline V gene, CDR1 is SGDLS and CDR2 is YYNGEE. The CDR3 is 15 residues long. The germline V and J ends were trimmed by 4 bases and 0 bases, with 11 bases remaining between them. As DNA, the CDR3 is TGTGCCAGCAGCACCCAGGGGAGCTCTGGAAACACCATATATTTT. Its protein product is CASSTQGSSGNTIYF.

The gene calls are TRBV5-1 and TRBJ2-7, with TRBD2 matching 8 bases. The germline CDR1 and CDR2 sequences are SGHRS and YFSETQ. V shed 4 bases and J 5 bases; nucleotides not matched to a gene: 5. This CDR3 is built from 13 residues. CDR3 sequence reads: CASSRGGRDEQYF. The DNA of the CDR3 is TGCGCCAGCAGCCGCGGGGGGAGAGACGAGCAGTACTTC.

The genes are TRBV29-1 and TRBJ2-4; D ambiguous. The CDR3 spans 13 residues. V was pared by 4 bases and J by 0 bases, with 7 bases between. Germline V CDR1 and CDR2: SQVTM, ANQGSEA. The CDR3 protein is CSVVRLAKNIQYF. CDR3 coding DNA: TGCAGCGTTGTAAGACTAGCCAAAAACATTCAGTACTTC.

This clone is a singleton in its sample. V and J are TRBV27 and TRBJ2-1; 8 bases line up with TRBD2. The V gene end was trimmed by 3 bases and the J gene end by 12 bases; junction bases not matched to a gene: 7. Germline lookup yields CDR1 MNHEY and CDR2 SMNVEV (reference sequence). The CDR3 is made up of 13 amino acids. The CDR3 here is CASSFTSGLGQFF. As DNA, the CDR3 is TGTGCCAGCAGTTTTACTAGCGGTTTAGGGCAGTTCTTC.

The chain joins TRBV5-1 to TRBJ2-1; 9 bases line up with TRBD2. Germline-derived CDR1 and CDR2 are SGHRS and YFSETQ. V was pared by 0 bases and J by 8 bases, with 12 bases of the junction left unmatched. The CDR3 totals 17 residues. The CDR3 loop reads CASSLASGGTSRDEQFF. The CDR3 coding sequence is TGCGCCAGCAGCTTGGCCTCGGGAGGGACTAGCCGCGATGAGCAGTTCTTC.

This sequence joins TRBV19 and TRBJ2-7, with 9 bases that match TRBD2. The length of the CDR3 is 14 residues. Germline lookup yields CDR1 LNHDA and CDR2 SQIVND (reference sequence). V trimming: 1 base; J trimming: 2 bases; junction bases outside the gene matches: 0. CDR3 coding DNA: TGTGCCAGTAGTATAGGCGGGAGGGCCTACGAGCAGTACTTC. Amino acids: CASSIGGRAYEQYF.

In this sample, this clone turned up a few times. The chain couples TRBV10-2 to TRBJ1-2; D is possibly TRBD1 (6 bases). V lost 3 bases and J 9 bases, leaving 20 bases between the germline ends. Looked up from germline, CDR1 is WSHSY and CDR2 is SAAADI. The CDR3 spans 15 residues. Written as DNA, the CDR3 is TGCGCCAGCAGTGATTTATCGGGCAGGGGTTTTCGCTACACCTTC. Protein product: CASSDLSGRGFRYTF.

The chain couples TRBV9 to TRBJ2-1, with TRBD2 identical over 8 bases. J gave up 5 bases and V 4 bases, and 11 bases lay outside the gene matches. Germline-derived CDR1 and CDR2 are SGDLS and YYNGEE. The CDR3 covers 16 residues. The CDR3 DNA follows: TGTGCCAGCAGCCCAACCGCAGCGGGAGCCAACAATGAGCAGTTCTTC. Its protein is CASSPTAAGANNEQFF.

The chain combines TRBV6-2 or TRBV6-3 with TRBJ2-3; 8 positions match TRBD1. Germline CDR1 reads MNHEY; CDR2 reads SVGEGT. The J segment lost 0 bases and the V segment lost 2 bases, leaving 7 bases of the junction unmatched. The CDR3 consists of 17 residues. CDR3 sequence reads: CASSYPMTGVSTDTQYF. The CDR3 DNA reads TGTGCCAGCAGTTACCCAATGACAGGGGTCAGCACAGATACGCAGTATTTT.

This chain links TRBV7-8 with TRBJ1-2; 12 nucleotides agree with TRBD1. The germline V gene has CDR1 SGHVS and CDR2 FQNEAQ. V lost 3 bases to trimming and J lost 4 bases; unmatched junction nucleotides: 0. The CDR3 loop spans 14 amino acids. CDR3 sequence reads: CASSLGQGAYGYTF. The CDR3 DNA sequence: TGTGCCAGCAGCTTGGGACAGGGGGCCTATGGCTACACCTTC.

J is TRBJ2-5 and V is TRBV5-1, with TRBD2 matching over 12 bases. V gave up 4 bases and J gave up 1 base; unmatched junction bases: 11. The CDR3 spans 18 residues. Germline V gene lookup returns CDR1 SGHRS and CDR2 YFSETQ. The CDR3 DNA reads TGCGCCAGCAGCACCGGGACTAGCGGGTTCGCTCCCCAAGAGACCCAGTACTTC. Encoded protein: CASSTGTSGFAPQETQYF.

This chain connects TRBV12-5 to TRBJ2-7, with D perhaps matching TRBD2 (6 bases). Germline V gene lookup returns CDR1 LGHNT and CDR2 FRNRAP. This CDR3 comprises 13 residues. With 2 bases removed from V and 3 bases from J, the gap between germline ends came to 8 bases. CDR3 residues: CASGLSSDYEQYF. The DNA for the CDR3 is TGTGCTAGTGGTTTGTCTAGCGACTACGAGCAGTACTTC.

The V and J genes are TRBV3-1 (or the pseudogene TRBV3-2) and TRBJ2-7; 10 nucleotides line up with TRBD2. The junction had 7 bases not matched to a gene; V was cut back by 1 base and J by 4 bases. Looked up from germline, CDR1 is LGHDT and CDR2 is YNNKEL (reference sequence). There are 16 residues in the CDR3. The CDR3 DNA is TGTGCCAGCAGCCAAGGACTAGCGGGTGAAATTTACGAGCAGTACTTC. This translates into CASSQGLAGEIYEQYF.

The CDR3 protein is CASSKRTDSNQPQHF. CDR3 in DNA: TGTGCCAGTAGTAAACGGACAGATAGCAATCAGCCCCAGCATTTT. This rearrangement joins TRBV19 to TRBJ1-5; TRBD1 is a possible D gene (6 bases). Germline CDR1 is LNHDA and CDR2 is SQIVND (reference sequence). V was cut by 4 bases and J by 0 bases, with 10 bases left in between. The CDR3 contains 15 residues. The complete variable domain, with remaining parts taken from reference TRBV19 and TRBJ1-5, reads DGGITQSPKYLFRKEGQNVTLSCEQNLNHDAMYWYRQDPGQGLRLIYYSQIVNDFQKGDIAEGYSVSREKKESFPLTVTSAQKNPTAFYLCASSKRTDSNQPQHFGDGTRLSIL.